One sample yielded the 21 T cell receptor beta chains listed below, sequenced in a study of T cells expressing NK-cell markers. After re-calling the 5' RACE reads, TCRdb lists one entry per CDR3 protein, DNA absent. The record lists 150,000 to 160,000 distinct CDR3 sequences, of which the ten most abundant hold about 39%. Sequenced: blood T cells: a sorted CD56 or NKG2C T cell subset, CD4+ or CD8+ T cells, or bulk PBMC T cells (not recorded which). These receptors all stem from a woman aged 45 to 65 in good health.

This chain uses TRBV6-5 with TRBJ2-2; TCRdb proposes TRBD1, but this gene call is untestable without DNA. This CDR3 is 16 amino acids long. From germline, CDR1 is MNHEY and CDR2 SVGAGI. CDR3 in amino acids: CASSYGDRGYTGELFF.

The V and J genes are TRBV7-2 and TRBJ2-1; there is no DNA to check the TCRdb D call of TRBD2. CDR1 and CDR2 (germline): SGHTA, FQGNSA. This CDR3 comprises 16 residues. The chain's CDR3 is CASSLATTSGRNEQFF.

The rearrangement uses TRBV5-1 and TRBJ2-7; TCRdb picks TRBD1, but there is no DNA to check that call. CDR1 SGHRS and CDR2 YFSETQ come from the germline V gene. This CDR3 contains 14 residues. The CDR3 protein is CASSLFQGAYEQYF. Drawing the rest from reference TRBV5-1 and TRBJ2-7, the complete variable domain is KAGVTQTPRYLIKTRGQQVTLSCSPISGHRSVSWYQQTPGQGLQFLFEYFSETQRNKGNFPGRFSGRQFSNSRSEMNVSTLELGDSALYLCASSLFQGAYEQYFGPGTRLTVT.

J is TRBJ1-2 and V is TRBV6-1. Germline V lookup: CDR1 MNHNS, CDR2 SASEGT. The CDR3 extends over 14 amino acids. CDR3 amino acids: CASSEGSLGYGYTF.

Here the CDR3 reads CASSLVPGGNSYEQYF. The rearrangement joins TRBV7-2 to TRBJ2-7; the TCRdb D gene call, TRBD1, has no DNA to confirm it. There are 16 residues in the CDR3. The germline CDR1 and CDR2 sequences are SGHTA and FQGNSA.

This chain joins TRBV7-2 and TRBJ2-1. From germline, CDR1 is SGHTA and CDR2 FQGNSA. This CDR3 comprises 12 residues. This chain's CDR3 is CASSSFGIEQFF. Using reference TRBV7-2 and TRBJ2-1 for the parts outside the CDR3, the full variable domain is GAGVSQSPSNKVTEKGKDVELRCDPISGHTALYWYRQSLGQGLEFLIYFQGNSAPDKSGLPSDRFSAERTGGSVSTLTIQRTQQEDSAVYLCASSSFGIEQFFGPGTRLTVL.

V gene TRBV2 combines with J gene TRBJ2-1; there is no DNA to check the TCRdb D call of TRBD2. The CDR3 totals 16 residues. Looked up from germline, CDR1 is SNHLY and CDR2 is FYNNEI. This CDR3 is CASRDNSGRGYNEQFF.

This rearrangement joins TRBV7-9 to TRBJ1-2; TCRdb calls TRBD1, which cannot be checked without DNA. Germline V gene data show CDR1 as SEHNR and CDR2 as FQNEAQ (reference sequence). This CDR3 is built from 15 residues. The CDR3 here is CASSLPGTGSYGYTF.

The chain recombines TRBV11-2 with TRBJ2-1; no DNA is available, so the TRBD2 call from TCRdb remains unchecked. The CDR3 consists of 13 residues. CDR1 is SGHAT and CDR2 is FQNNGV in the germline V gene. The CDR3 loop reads CASSLALNNEQFF.

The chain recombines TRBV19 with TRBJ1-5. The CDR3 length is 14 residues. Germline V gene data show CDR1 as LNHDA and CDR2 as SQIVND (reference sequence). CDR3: CASSIEGPNQPQHF.

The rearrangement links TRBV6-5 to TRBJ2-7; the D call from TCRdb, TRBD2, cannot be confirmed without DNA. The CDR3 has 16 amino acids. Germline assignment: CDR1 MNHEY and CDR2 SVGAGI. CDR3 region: CASSQGTSGTFYEQYF.

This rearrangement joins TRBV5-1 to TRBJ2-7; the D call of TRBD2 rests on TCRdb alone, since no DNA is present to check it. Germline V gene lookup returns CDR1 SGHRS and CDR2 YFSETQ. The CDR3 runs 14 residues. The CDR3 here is CASSGLPSSYEQYF.

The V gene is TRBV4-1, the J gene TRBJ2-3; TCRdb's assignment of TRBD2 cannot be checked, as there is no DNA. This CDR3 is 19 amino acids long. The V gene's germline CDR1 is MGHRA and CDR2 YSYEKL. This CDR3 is CASSQDRLAEATSTDTQYF.

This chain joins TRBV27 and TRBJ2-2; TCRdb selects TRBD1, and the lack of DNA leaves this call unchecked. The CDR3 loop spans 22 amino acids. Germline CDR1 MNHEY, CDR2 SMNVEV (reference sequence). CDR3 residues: CASLKGLIGRDRDQRSTGELFF.

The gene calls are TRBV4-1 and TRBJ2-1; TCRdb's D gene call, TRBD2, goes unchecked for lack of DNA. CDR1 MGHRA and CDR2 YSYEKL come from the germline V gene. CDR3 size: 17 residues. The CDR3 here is CASSLYRSGLAGVEQFF.

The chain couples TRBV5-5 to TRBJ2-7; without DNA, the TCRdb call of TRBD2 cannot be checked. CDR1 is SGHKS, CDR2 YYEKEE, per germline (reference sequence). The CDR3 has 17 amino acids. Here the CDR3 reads CASSLAYLAGGRYEQYF.

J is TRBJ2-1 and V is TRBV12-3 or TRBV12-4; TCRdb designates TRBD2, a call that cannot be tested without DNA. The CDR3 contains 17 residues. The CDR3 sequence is CASSLSRLADSYNEQFF.

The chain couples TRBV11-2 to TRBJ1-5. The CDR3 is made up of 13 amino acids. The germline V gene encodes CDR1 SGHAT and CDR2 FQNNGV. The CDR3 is CASSWAVDQPQHF.

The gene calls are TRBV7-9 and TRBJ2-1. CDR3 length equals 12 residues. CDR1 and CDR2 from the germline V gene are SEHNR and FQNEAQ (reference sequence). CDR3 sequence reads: CASSLGLNEQFF.

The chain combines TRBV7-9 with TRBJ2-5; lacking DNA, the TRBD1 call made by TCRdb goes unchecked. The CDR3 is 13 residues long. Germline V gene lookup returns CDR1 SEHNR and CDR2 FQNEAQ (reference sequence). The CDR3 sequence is CASSFPWEETQYF.

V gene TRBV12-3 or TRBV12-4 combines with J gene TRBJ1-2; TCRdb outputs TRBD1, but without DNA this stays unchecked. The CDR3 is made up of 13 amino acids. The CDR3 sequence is CASSLRGIGGYTF.